One sample yielded the 10 T cell receptor beta chains listed below, sequenced in a study of CD8 T cells in Susac syndrome. After extraction with the RNeasy kit, about 0.5 to 1 ug of the RNA was reverse transcribed using random hexamers. TCRdb reprocessed the immunoSEQ multiplex PCR reads via MiXCR and lists one record per CDR3 protein. The profile covers some 200,000 distinct CDR3 sequences, with more than 85% appearing a single time and 0.085% to 0.1% taken by the ten largest. Material: CD4+ T cells from PBMCs. The receptors come from a human donor with Susac syndrome.

The chain has TRBV2 and TRBJ2-2; 7 positions agree with TRBD1. There are 15 residues in the CDR3. Germline CDR1 and CDR2: SNHLY and FYNNEI. Trimming cost V 2 bases and J 5 bases; bases outside gene matches: 5. DNA of the CDR3: TGTGCCAGCAGTGAAAACAGGGGAACAACCGGGGAGCTGTTTTTT. This sequence encodes CASSENRGTTGELFF.

The rearrangement joins TRBV3-1 to TRBJ1-5; unclear D gene. CDR1 and CDR2 (germline): LGHDT, YNNKEL (reference sequence). The ends were cut back, 4 bases at V and 3 bases at J, with 10 bases in the middle. This CDR3 contains 14 residues. The CDR3 DNA is TGTGCCAGCAGCCGTGCCGGTTCCAATCAGCCCCAGCATTTT. This translates into CASSRAGSNQPQHF.

The rearrangement joins TRBV7-8 to TRBJ1-1; tentative D call: TRBD1 (5 bases). The V end was cut by 0 bases, the J end by 1 base, with 12 bases between. Per the germline V gene, CDR1 is SGHVS and CDR2 is FQNEAQ. This CDR3 comprises 16 residues. The CDR3 is CASSLAGTGTNTEAFF. The CDR3 DNA reads TGTGCCAGCAGCTTAGCGGGAACCGGGACGAACACTGAAGCTTTCTTT.

The rearrangement links TRBV4-1 to TRBJ2-7, with a tentative D call TRBD1 (5 bases). CDR1 is MGHRA, CDR2 YSYEKL, per germline. This CDR3 has 16 residues. Deletions cut 2 bases from V and 1 base from J, with 15 bases between. The CDR3 DNA reads as TGCGCCAGCAGCCAATTTTCTAGGGGCGCTTCCTACGAGCAGTACTTC. It encodes CASSQFSRGASYEQYF.

This clonotype was detected once. The rearrangement joins TRBV6-1 to TRBJ1-2; D is ambiguous. The CDR3 is made up of 14 amino acids. Trimming cost V 1 base and J 8 bases, with 14 bases left between them. Per the germline V gene, CDR1 is MNHNS and CDR2 is SASEGT. The CDR3 here is CASSEGGSLRGYTF. CDR3 in DNA: TGTGCCAGCAGTGAAGGGGGATCATTGAGGGGCTACACCTTC.

This clonotype came up a few times. The V gene is TRBV20-1, the J gene TRBJ2-7; possibly TRBD1 for D (6 bases). The V gene lost 5 bases and the J gene lost 1 base, with 9 bases spanning the gap. In germline, CDR1 is DFQATT, CDR2 SNEGSKA (reference sequence). The CDR3 spans 12 residues. The CDR3 sequence: CSAEQGSYEQYF. CDR3 coding DNA: TGCAGTGCTGAACAGGGTTCCTACGAGCAGTACTTC.

The V call is TRBV2, the J call TRBJ2-7; the D gene is possibly TRBD1 (6 bases). CDR3 length: 15 amino acids. Per germline, CDR1 SNHLY and CDR2 FYNNEI. Deletions cut 3 bases from V and 3 bases from J, with 15 bases between. CDR3 in amino acids: CASSDVGQPLYEQYF. As DNA, the CDR3 is TGTGCCAGCAGTGACGTCGGACAGCCTCTCTACGAGCAGTACTTC.

V usage is TRBV19 and J usage is TRBJ1-6; the D is unclear. This CDR3 has 14 residues. Deletions cut 5 bases from V and 9 bases from J, with 14 bases between. Germline V gene lookup returns CDR1 LNHDA and CDR2 SQIVND (reference sequence). The CDR3 DNA sequence: TGTGCCAGTAGTGCCCCGTCCTGGAGTTCACCCCTCCACTTT. Residues: CASSAPSWSSPLHF.

The rearrangement joins TRBV2 to TRBJ1-2; possible D gene TRBD1, 5 bases. The CDR3 is 14 amino acids. Trimming took off 6 bases at V and 2 bases at J, with 13 bases between the two ends. Per germline, CDR1 SNHLY and CDR2 FYNNEI. The CDR3 sequence is CASRGTGGNYGYTF. CDR3 sequence (DNA): TGTGCCAGCAGAGGGACGGGGGGGAACTATGGCTACACCTTC.

The rearrangement joins TRBV4-1 to TRBJ2-7; a weak D match, TRBD2 (6 bases). The CDR3 has 15 residues. Germline lookup yields CDR1 MGHRA and CDR2 YSYEKL. V was shortened by 4 bases and J by 3 bases, with 16 bases between the two germline ends. This chain's CDR3 is CASSRSIADHYEQYF. CDR3 nucleotides: TGCGCCAGCAGCCGGTCCATAGCGGACCACTACGAGCAGTACTTC.